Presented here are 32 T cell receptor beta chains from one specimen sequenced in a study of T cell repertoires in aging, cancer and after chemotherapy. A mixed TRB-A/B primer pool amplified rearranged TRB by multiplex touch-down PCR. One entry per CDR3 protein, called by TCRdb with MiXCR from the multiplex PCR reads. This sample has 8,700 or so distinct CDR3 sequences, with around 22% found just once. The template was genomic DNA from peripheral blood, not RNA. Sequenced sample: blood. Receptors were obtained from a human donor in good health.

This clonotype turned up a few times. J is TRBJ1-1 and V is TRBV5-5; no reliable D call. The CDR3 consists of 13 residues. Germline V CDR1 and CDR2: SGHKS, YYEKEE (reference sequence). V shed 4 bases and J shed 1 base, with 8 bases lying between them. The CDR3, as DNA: TGTGCCAGCAGCGACAAACCGAACACTGAAGCTTTCTTT. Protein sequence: CASSDKPNTEAFF.

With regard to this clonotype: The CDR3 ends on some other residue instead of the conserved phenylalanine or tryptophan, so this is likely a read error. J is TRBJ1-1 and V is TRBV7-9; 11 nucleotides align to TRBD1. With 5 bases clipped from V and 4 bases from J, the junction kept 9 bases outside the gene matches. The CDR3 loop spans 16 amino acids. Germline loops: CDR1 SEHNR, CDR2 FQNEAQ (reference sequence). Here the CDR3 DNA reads TGTGCCAGCAGCCCCCGGACAGGGGGCTTCCGCACTGAAGCTTTCATT. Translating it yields CASSPRTGGFRTEAFI.

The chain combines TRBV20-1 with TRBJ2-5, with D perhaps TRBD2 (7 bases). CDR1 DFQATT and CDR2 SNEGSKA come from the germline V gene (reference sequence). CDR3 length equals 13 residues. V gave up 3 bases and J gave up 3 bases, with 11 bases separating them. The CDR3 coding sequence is TGCAGTGCTAGTAGGGGGGGCGAAGAGACCCAGTACTTC. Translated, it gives CSASRGGEETQYF.

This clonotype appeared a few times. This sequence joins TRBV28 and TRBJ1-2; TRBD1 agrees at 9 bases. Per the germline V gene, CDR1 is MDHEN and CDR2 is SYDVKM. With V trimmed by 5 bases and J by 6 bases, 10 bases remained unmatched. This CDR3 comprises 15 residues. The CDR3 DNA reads TGTGCCAGCAGTAAAGCCGGGACAGGGAAAAATGGCTACACCTTC. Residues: CASSKAGTGKNGYTF.

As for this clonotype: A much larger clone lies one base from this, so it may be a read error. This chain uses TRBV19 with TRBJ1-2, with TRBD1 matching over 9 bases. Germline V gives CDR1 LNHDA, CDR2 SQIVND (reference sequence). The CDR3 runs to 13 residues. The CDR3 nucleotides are TGTACCAGTGCTGACAGGGGGAACTATGGCTACACCTTC. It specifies CTSADRGNYGYTF.

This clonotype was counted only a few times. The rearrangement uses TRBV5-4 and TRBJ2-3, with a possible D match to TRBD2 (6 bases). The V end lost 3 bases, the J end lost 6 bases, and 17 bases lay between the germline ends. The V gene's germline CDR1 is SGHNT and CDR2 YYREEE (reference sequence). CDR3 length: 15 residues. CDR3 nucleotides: TGTGCCAGCAGCTCAACGGGACTCCGAGGGGATACGCAGTATTTT. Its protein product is CASSSTGLRGDTQYF.

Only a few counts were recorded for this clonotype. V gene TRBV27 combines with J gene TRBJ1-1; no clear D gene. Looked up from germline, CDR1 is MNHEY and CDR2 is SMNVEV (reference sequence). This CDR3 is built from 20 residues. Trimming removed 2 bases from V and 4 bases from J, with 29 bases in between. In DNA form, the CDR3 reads TGTGCCAGCAGTTTACGGCCCCGGCCAAGTCAAAAAGTTCTCGTCACTGAAGCTTTCTTT. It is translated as CASSLRPRPSQKVLVTEAFF.

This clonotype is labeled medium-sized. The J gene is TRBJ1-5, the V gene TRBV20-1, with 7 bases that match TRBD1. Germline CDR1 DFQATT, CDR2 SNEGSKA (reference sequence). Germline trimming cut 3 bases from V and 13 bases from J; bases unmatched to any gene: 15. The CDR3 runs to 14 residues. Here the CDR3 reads CSASPDRETGRQHF. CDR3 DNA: TGCAGTGCTAGCCCCGACAGGGAGACGGGGCGTCAGCATTTT.

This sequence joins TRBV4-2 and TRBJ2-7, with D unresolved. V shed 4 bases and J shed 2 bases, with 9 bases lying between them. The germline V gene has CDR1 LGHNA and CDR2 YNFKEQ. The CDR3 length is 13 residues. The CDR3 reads CASSPLLTYEQYF. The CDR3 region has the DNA TGTGCCAGCAGCCCCCTTTTGACCTACGAGCAGTACTTC.

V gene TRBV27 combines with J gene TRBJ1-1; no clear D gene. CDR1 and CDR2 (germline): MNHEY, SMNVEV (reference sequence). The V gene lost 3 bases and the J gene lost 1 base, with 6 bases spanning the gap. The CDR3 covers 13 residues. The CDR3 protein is CASSFQENTEAFF. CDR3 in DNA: TGTGCCAGCAGTTTTCAAGAGAACACTGAAGCTTTCTTT.

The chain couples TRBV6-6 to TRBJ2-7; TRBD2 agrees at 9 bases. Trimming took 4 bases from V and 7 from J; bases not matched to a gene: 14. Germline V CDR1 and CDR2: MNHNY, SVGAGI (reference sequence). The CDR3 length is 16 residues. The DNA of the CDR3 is TGTGCCAGCAGTTTATCGTCGGGACTAGCCCTCAATGAGCAGTACTTC. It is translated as CASSLSSGLALNEQYF.

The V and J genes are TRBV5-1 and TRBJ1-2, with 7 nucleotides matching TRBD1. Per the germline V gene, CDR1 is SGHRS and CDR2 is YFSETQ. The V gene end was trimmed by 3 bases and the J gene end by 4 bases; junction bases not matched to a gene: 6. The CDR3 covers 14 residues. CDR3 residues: CASSWRQGGYGYTF. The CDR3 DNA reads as TGCGCCAGCAGCTGGAGACAGGGCGGCTATGGCTACACCTTC.

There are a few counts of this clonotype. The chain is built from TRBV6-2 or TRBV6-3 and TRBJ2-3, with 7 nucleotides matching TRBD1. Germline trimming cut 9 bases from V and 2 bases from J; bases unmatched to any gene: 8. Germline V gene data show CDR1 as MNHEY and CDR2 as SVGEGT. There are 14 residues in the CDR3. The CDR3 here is CASMAGGPTDTQYF. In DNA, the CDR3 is TGTGCCAGTATGGCAGGGGGTCCCACAGATACGCAGTATTTT.

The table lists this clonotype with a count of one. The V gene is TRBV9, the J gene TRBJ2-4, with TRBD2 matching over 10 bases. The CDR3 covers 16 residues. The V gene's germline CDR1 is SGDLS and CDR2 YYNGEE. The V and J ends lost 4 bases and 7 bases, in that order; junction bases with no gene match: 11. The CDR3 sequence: CASSPPASGSWNIQYF. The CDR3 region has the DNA TGTGCCAGCAGCCCCCCGGCTAGCGGGAGTTGGAACATTCAGTACTTC.

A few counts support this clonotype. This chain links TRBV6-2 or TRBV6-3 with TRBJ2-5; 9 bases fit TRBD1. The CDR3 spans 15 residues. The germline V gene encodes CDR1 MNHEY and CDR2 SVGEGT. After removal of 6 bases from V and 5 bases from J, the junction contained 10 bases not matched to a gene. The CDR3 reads CASRPGQGDFETQYF. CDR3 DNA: TGTGCCAGCAGGCCGGGACAGGGAGATTTCGAGACCCAGTACTTC.

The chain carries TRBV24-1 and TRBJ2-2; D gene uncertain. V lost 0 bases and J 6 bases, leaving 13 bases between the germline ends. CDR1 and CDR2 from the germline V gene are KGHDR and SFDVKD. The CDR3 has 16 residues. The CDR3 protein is CATSDLRSVFPGELFF. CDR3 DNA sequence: TGTGCCACCAGTGATTTGCGCTCAGTCTTCCCCGGGGAGCTGTTTTTT.

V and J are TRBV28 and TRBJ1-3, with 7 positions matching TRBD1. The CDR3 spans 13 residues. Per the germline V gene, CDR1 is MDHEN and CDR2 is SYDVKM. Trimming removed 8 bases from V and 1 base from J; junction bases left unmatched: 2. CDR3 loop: CASQGGSGNTIYF. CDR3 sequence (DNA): TGTGCCAGCCAGGGGGGTTCTGGAAACACCATATATTTT.

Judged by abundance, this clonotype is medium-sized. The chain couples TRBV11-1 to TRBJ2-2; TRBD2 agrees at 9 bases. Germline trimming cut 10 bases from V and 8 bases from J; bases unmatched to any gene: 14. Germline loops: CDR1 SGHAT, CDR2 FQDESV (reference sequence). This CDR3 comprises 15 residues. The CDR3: CATRGSSGITGELFF. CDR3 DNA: TGTGCCACCCGGGGTTCTAGCGGGATTACTGGGGAGCTGTTTTTT.

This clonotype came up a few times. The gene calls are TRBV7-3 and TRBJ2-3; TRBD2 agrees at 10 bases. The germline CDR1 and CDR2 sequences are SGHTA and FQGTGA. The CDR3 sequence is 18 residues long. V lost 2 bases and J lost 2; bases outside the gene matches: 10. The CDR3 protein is CASSLGLAGDPLTDTQYF. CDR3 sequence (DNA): TGTGCCAGCAGCTTAGGGCTAGCGGGGGACCCGCTCACAGATACGCAGTATTTT.

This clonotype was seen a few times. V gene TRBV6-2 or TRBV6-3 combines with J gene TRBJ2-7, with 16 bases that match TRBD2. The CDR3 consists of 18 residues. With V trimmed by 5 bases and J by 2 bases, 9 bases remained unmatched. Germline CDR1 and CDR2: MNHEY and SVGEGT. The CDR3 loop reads CASSHPGLAGGGPYEQYF. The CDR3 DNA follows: TGTGCCAGCAGTCATCCGGGACTAGCGGGAGGGGGCCCCTACGAGCAGTACTTC.

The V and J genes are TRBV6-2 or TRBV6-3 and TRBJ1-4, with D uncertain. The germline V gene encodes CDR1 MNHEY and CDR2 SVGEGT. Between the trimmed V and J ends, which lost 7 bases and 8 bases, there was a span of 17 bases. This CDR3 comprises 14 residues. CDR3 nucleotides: TGTGCCAGCAACGATCAAATAGGGCGGGAAAAACTGTTTTTT. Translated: CASNDQIGREKLFF.

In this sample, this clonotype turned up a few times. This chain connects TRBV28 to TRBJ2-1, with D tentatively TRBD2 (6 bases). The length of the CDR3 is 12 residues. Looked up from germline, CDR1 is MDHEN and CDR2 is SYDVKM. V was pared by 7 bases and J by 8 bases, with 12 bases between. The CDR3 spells CASNPRGYEQFF. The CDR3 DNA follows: TGTGCCAGCAACCCACGGGGGTATGAGCAGTTCTTC.

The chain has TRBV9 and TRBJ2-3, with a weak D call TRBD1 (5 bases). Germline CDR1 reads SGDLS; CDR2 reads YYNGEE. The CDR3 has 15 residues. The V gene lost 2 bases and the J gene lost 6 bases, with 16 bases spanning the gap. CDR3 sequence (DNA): TGTGCCAGCAGCGTCGAACAGGCCCCCTGGGATACGCAGTATTTT. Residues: CASSVEQAPWDTQYF.

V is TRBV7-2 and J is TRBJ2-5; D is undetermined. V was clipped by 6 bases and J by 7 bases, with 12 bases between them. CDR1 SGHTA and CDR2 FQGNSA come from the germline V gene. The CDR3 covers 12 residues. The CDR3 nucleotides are TGTGCCAGCAGTGCGCCAGGCGGGACCCAGTACTTC. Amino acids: CASSAPGGTQYF.

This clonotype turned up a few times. CDR3 DNA: TGCAGTGCTAGAGGGCCAGGGTTTTTCTCTGGAAACACCATATATTTT. It yields the protein CSARGPGFFSGNTIYF. V and J are TRBV20-1 and TRBJ1-3; TRBD1 might be the D (5 bases). V was cut by 1 base and J by 0 bases, with 13 bases left in between. The CDR3 sequence is 16 residues long. Looked up from germline, CDR1 is DFQATT and CDR2 is SNEGSKA (reference sequence).

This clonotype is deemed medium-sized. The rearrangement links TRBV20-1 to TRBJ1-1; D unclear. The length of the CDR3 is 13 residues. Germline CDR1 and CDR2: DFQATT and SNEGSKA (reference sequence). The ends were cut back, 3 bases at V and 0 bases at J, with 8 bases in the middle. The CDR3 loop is CSARNTLNTEAFF. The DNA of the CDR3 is TGCAGTGCTAGGAACACTCTGAACACTGAAGCTTTCTTT.

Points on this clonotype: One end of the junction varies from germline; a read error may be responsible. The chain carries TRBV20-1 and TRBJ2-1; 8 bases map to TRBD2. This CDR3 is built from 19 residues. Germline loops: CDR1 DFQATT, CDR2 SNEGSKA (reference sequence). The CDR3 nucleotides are TGCAGTGATAGAGATCGAAGGGCGCCCGGGACTAGTTCCTACAATGAGCAGTTCTTC. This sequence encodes CSDRDRRAPGTSSYNEQFF.

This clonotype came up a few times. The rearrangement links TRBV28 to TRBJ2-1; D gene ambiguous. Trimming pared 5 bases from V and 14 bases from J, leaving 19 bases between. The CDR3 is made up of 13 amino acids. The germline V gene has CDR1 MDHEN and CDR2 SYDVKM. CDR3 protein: CASSPDPPSPEFF. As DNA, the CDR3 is TGTGCCAGCAGTCCCGATCCCCCTTCCCCGGAGTTCTTC.

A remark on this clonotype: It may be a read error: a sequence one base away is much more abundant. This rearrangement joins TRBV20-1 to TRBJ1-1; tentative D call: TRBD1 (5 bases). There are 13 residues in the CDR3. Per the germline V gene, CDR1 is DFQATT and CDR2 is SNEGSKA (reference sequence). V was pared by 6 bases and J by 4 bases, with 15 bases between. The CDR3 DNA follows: TGCAGTGCAACACAGGTAGGGAGCACTGAAGCTTTCTTT. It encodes CSATQVGSTEAFF.

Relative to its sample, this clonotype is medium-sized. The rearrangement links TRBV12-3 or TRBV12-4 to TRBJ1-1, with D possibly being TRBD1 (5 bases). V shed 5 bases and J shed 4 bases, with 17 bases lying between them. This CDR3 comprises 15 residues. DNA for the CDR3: TGTGCCAGCAGTCCCTCACGACAGTTGGGCACTGAAGCTTTCTTT. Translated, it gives CASSPSRQLGTEAFF.

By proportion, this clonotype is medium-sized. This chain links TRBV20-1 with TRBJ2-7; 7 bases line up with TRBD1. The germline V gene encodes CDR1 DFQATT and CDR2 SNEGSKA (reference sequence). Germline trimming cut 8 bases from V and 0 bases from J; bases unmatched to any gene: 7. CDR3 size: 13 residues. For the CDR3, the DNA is TGCAGTTATCCGGGACAGTCCTCCTACGAGCAGTACTTC. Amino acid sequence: CSYPGQSSYEQYF.

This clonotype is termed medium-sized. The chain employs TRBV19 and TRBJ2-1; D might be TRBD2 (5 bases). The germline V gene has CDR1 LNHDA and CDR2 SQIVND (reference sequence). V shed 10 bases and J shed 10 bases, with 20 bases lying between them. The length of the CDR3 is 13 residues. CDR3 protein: CATIGRGSREQFF. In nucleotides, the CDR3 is TGTGCCACTATAGGTCGGGGATCGAGGGAGCAGTTCTTC.